Listed here are 18 T cell receptor beta chains from one sample, sequenced in a study of T cells in Graves' hyperthyroidism and ophthalmopathy (dated by TCRdb to the late 2010s). The protocol used for the library was multiplex PCR. Sequencing instrument: Illumina HiSeq 2000. Amplification of TCR beta CDR3 regions was carried out from RNA transcripts. The first round of RT-PCR for the TCR CDR3 was performed with the HTBI primer set and the Qiagen OneStep RT-PCR kit. TCRdb redid the processing of the public reads, applying fastp at Q25 and MiXCR, and retained in-frame beta chains. Each record represents a unique CDR3 protein, reported with the most common genes and DNA among its rows. The table for this sample lists around 300,000 distinct CDR3 sequences; 12% to 15% of them were counted only once. Around 32% of the sample lies in the top ten. The source material was blood. All receptors derive from a woman between 40 and 50 years old with Graves' ophthalmopathy.

This clonotype was recorded many times. The chain links TRBV20-1 to TRBJ2-5; possible D gene TRBD2, 6 bases. CDR1 and CDR2 from the germline V gene are DFQATT and SNEGSKA (reference sequence). Trimming took 0 bases from V and 5 from J, leaving 16 bases between them. This CDR3 region has 15 residues. The CDR3 spells CSARDWLASEETQYF. In DNA, the CDR3 is TGCAGTGCTAGAGACTGGCTAGCGAGTGAGGAGACCCAGTACTTC.

About this clonotype itself: A read error may account for a junction end that differs from germline. The chain uses TRBV4-2 and TRBJ2-3; 12 bases align to TRBD2. This CDR3 spans 17 amino acids. Germline V gene data show CDR1 as LGHNA and CDR2 as YNFKEQ. In DNA form, the CDR3 reads TGTACCAGCAGCCAAGAGGCTAGCGGGGGGGCTAGCGATACGCAGTATTTT. Its translation: CTSSQEASGGASDTQYF.

This clonotype was recorded many times. The CDR3 sequence: CASSLGQGSEKLFF. The CDR3, as DNA: TGTGCCAGCAGTCTGGGACAGGGTAGTGAAAAACTGTTTTTT. This rearrangement joins TRBV12-3 or TRBV12-4 to TRBJ1-4; 9 bases agree with TRBD1. This CDR3 has 14 amino acids. Trimming at V came to 5 bases and at J to 7 bases, leaving 5 bases not matched to a gene.

In this sample, this clonotype turned up many times. The V gene is TRBV19, the J gene TRBJ2-5, with D possibly matching TRBD1 (6 bases). Trimming pared 1 base from V and 2 bases from J, leaving 8 bases between. The CDR3 loop spans 14 amino acids. CDR1 is LNHDA and CDR2 is SQIVND in the germline V gene (reference sequence). In DNA, the CDR3 is TGTGCCAGTAGTATAGTAGGACAGCAAGAGACCCAGTACTTC. This translates into CASSIVGQQETQYF.

Comments on this clonotype: This may be a read error: a much more frequent sequence differs by one nucleotide. The chain is built from TRBV29-1 and TRBJ2-5; maybe TRBD2 (6 bases). CDR3 size: 13 residues. Germline values: CDR1 SQVTM, CDR2 ANQGSEA. CDR3 in DNA: TGCAGTACGCTAGCGAGGTCCCAAGAGACCCAGTACTTC. Its translation is CSTLARSQETQYF.

This clonotype was seen many times. This rearrangement joins TRBV20-1 to TRBJ2-3; 9 bases fit TRBD2. CDR1 and CDR2 from the germline V gene are DFQATT and SNEGSKA (reference sequence). V shed 8 bases, J shed 5 bases, and the junction held 11 bases outside the gene matches. The CDR3 has 14 amino acids. CDR3 DNA sequence: TGCAGTTTGCCCTCTACGCGGGGGGGAGATACGCAGTATTTT. It specifies CSLPSTRGGDTQYF.

This clonotype was detected only a few times. This chain uses TRBV3-1 with TRBJ2-4; 11 bases are a match to TRBD2. The CDR3 has 15 residues. J was trimmed by 6 bases and V by 3 bases; bases with no gene match: 4. CDR1 is LGHDT and CDR2 is YNNKEL in the germline V gene (reference sequence). The CDR3 reads CASSQLAGGRNIQYF. The CDR3 coding sequence is TGTGCCAGCAGCCAGCTAGCGGGGGGACGAAACATTCAGTACTTC.

This clonotype was seen only a few times. The chain combines TRBV20-1 with TRBJ2-1, with D maybe TRBD1 (6 bases). Per germline, CDR1 DFQATT and CDR2 SNEGSKA (reference sequence). This CDR3 has 12 residues. Trimming stripped 5 bases from V and 5 bases from J, with 10 bases between. DNA of the CDR3: TGCAGTGCTTCCCAGGGGAACAATGAGCAGTTCTTC. It encodes CSASQGNNEQFF.

This clonotype appeared many times. At one end, the junction sequence differs from germline, possibly due to a read error. This chain uses TRBV5-1 with TRBJ2-1; D unclear. This CDR3 region has 13 residues. Germline CDR1 reads SGHRS; CDR2 reads YFSETQ. DNA of the CDR3: TGTGCCAGCAGCCTCGGTTCCTACAATGAGCAGTTCTTC. Translation gives CASSLGSYNEQFF.

This clonotype was seen many times. The genes are TRBV19 and TRBJ1-5, with TRBD1 matching 9 bases. CDR3 size: 15 residues. After removal of 5 bases from V and 5 bases from J, the junction contained 7 bases not matched to a gene. Germline assignment: CDR1 LNHDA and CDR2 SQIVND (reference sequence). This chain's CDR3 is CASSLGTGLHQPQHF. CDR3 DNA sequence: TGTGCCAGTAGTCTTGGGACAGGGCTCCATCAGCCCCAGCATTTT. Drawing the rest from reference TRBV19 and TRBJ1-5, the complete variable domain is DGGITQSPKYLFRKEGQNVTLSCEQNLNHDAMYWYRQDPGQGLRLIYYSQIVNDFQKGDIAEGYSVSREKKESFPLTVTSAQKNPTAFYLCASSLGTGLHQPQHFGDGTRLSIL.

The V call is TRBV20-1, the J call TRBJ1-6; no reliable D call. The ends were cut back, 0 bases at V and 6 bases at J, with 15 bases in the middle. Germline loops: CDR1 DFQATT, CDR2 SNEGSKA (reference sequence). This CDR3 is 16 amino acids long. CDR3 sequence (DNA): TGCAGTGCTAGAGACCTAAAACAAGGGTTTAATTCACCCCTCCACTTT. Its translation is CSARDLKQGFNSPLHF.

This clonotype was detected ten times or more. The J gene is TRBJ1-1, the V gene TRBV29-1; 10 bases fit TRBD1. The CDR3 is 12 amino acids. Germline CDR1 SQVTM, CDR2 ANQGSEA. With V trimmed by 5 bases and J by 9 bases, 6 bases remained unmatched. CDR3 bases: TGCAGCGTTATGCGGGACAGGGGTAAAGCTTTCTTT. Its protein is CSVMRDRGKAFF.

This clonotype was counted only a few times. A much larger clone differs by one base, so this may be a read error. This rearrangement joins TRBV7-9 to TRBJ1-6; 7 bases match TRBD1. The trim removed 1 base at V and 9 bases at J, leaving 15 bases unmatched. This CDR3 has 18 residues. Germline V gene sequence: CDR1 SEHNR, CDR2 FQNEAQ (reference sequence). DNA of the CDR3: TGTGCCAGCAGCTTAGAGGGGGCGACAGGTTTGGAAGTTTCACCCCTCCACTTT. It translates to CASSLEGATGLEVSPLHF.

This clonotype was seen ten or more times. V usage is TRBV2 and J usage is TRBJ1-4; tentative D call: TRBD1 (5 bases). V was pared by 8 bases and J by 0 bases, with 16 bases between. The CDR3 extends over 16 amino acids. Germline CDR1 SNHLY, CDR2 FYNNEI. CDR3 amino acids: CASSDSHFATNEKLFF. The CDR3 DNA is TGTGCCAGCTCCGACAGTCACTTTGCAACTAATGAAAAACTGTTTTTT.

This clonotype was seen many times. This rearrangement joins TRBV11-2 to TRBJ2-3; TRBD2 matches 11 bases. The J segment lost 3 bases and the V segment lost 4 bases, leaving 12 bases of the junction unmatched. CDR3 size: 18 residues. Germline V CDR1 and CDR2: SGHAT, FQNNGV. CDR3 residues: CASSSLAIAGGVTDTQYF. In DNA form, the CDR3 reads TGTGCCAGCAGCTCCCTCGCAATAGCGGGAGGGGTGACAGATACGCAGTATTTT. Full variable domain (rest looked up from reference TRBV11-2 and TRBJ2-3): EAGVAQSPRYKIIEKRQSVAFWCNPISGHATLYWYQQILGQGPKLLIQFQNNGVVDDSQLPKDRFSAERLKGVDSTLKIQPAKLEDSAVYLCASSSLAIAGGVTDTQYFGPGTRLTVL.

This chain links TRBV6-4 with TRBJ2-1; 8 nucleotides line up with TRBD2. V trimming: 2 bases; J trimming: 5 bases; junction bases outside the gene matches: 5. CDR1 is MRHNA, CDR2 SNTAGT, per germline. The CDR3 consists of 15 residues. CDR3 sequence: CASSDQAGVNNEQFF. Here the CDR3 DNA reads TGTGCCAGCAGTGACCAAGCGGGGGTAAACAATGAGCAGTTCTTC.

Turning to this clonotype: A read error may be the cause here, since a much bigger clone is one base away. The rearrangement uses TRBV6-1 and TRBJ1-2, with a tentative D call TRBD1 (5 bases). The CDR3 is 14 amino acids. The V and J ends lost 6 bases and 4 bases respectively, with 15 bases between them. Germline V gene lookup returns CDR1 MNHNS and CDR2 SASEGT. The CDR3 loop is CASRKYLGGYGYTF. For the CDR3, the DNA is TGTGCCAGCAGGAAGTACCTGGGGGGCTATGGCTACACCTTC.

This clonotype has ten or more counts. The chain is built from TRBV28 and TRBJ2-3; D tentatively reads TRBD1 or TRBD2 (6 bases each). The CDR3 has 17 residues. The germline V gene encodes CDR1 MDHEN and CDR2 SYDVKM. The V end lost 3 bases, the J end lost 2 bases, and 18 bases lay between the germline ends. The CDR3 sequence is CASSLLRGARVTDTQYF. Here the CDR3 DNA reads TGTGCCAGCAGTTTGTTGAGGGGGGCGCGTGTCACAGATACGCAGTATTTT.